What follows are 4 T cell receptor beta chains derived from one specimen sequenced in a study of cytomegalovirus exposure and HLA in healthy donors. 13 Jbeta primers and 60 Vbeta primers were used for the PCR. The assay was immunoSEQ multiplex PCR, and TCRdb's table has in-frame clones only and misses some. Here the sample spans about 44,000 clones, around 87% being singletons. Sequencing input: PBMCs. The receptors shown here come from a woman aged 40-49 years in good health and CMV-seropositive.

For this clone: The junction departs from germline at one end; a sequencing error may be responsible. Other nucleotide sequences from this sample produce the same CDR3. V is TRBV23-1 and J is TRBJ1-5; D unresolved. TRBV23-1 is treated as an ORF (open reading frame) with a function not yet certain. The CDR3 spans 15 residues. For the CDR3, the DNA is TGCGCCAGTAGTCATGTGGAGGGTGAGGGCCAGCCCCAGCATTTT. Encoded protein: CASSHVEGEGQPQHF.

The sample holds one count of this clone. The rearrangement joins TRBV5-1 to TRBJ2-2, with 7 bases identical to TRBD2. The V gene's germline CDR1 is SGHRS and CDR2 YFSETQ. The CDR3 loop spans 15 amino acids. Trimming at V came to 2 bases and at J to 6 bases, leaving 7 bases not matched to a gene. The chain's CDR3 is CASSFFAGASGELFF. In nucleotides, the CDR3 is TGCGCCAGCAGCTTTTTCGCGGGAGCATCCGGGGAGCTGTTTTTT. Supplemented by reference TRBV5-1 and TRBJ2-2, the full variable domain reads KAGVTQTPRYLIKTRGQQVTLSCSPISGHRSVSWYQQTPGQGLQFLFEYFSETQRNKGNFPGRFSGRQFSNSRSEMNVSTLELGDSALYLCASSFFAGASGELFFGEGSRLTVL.

Concerning this clone itself: The same CDR3 arises from other DNA sequences in this sample as well. The CDR3 sequence is CASSPEPAQETQYF. For the CDR3, the DNA is TGTGCCAGCAGCCCGGAACCAGCGCAAGAGACCCAGTACTTC. The chain combines TRBV9 with TRBJ2-5, with no clear D. Per germline, CDR1 SGDLS and CDR2 YYNGEE. This CDR3 has 14 residues. The V end lost 4 bases, the J end lost 2 bases, and 12 bases lay between the germline ends.

The chain is built from TRBV5-1 and TRBJ2-3; 9 bases line up with TRBD2. V lost 4 bases and J lost 10; bases outside the gene matches: 13. CDR1 and CDR2 (germline): SGHRS, YFSETQ. The CDR3 runs to 15 residues. The CDR3 bases are TGCGCCAGCAGCGAAGTAGCGGGGGCCGCAGACCCGCAGTATTTT. Amino acid sequence: CASSEVAGAADPQYF.